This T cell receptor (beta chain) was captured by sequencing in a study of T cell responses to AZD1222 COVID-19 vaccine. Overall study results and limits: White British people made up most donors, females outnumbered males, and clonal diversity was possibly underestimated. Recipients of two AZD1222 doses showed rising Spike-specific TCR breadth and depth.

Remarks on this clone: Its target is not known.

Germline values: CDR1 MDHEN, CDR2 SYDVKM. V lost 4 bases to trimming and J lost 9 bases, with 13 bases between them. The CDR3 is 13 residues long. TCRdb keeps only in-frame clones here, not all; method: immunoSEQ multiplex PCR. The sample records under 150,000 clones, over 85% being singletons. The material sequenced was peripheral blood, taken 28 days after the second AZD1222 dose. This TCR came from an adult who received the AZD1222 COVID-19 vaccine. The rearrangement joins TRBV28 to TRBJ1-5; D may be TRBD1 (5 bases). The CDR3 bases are TGTGCCAGCAGTTGGATGCTTGGGGGGCCCCAGCATTTT. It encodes CASSWMLGGPQHF.